This T cell receptor beta chain was captured in a study of blood T cell repertoires in COVID-19. Overall study: Donors in the United States, Italy and Spain gave samples during acute or convalescent COVID-19.

In the original analysis: Amplification from reference gene primers served as the basis for estimated nucleated cell counts. TCRdb's table, derived via immunoSEQ multiplex PCR, lists solely in-frame clones and lacks some. V, J and clone size reflect that table, while D and trimming were determined from the DNA. The sample carries 210,000 or so clones, around four fifths recorded once. The CDR3 contains 14 residues. The V gene's germline CDR1 is SNHLY and CDR2 FYNNEI. V was shortened by 8 bases and J by 5 bases, with 13 bases between the two germline ends. The chain has TRBV2 and TRBJ1-6; D call uncertain. What was sequenced was peripheral blood. The sequence came from an elderly woman with active or convalescent COVID-19. The CDR3 sequence: CASGGRRDNSPLHF. As DNA, the CDR3 is TGTGCCAGCGGTGGGAGGCGCGATAATTCACCCCTCCACTTT.